Listed below are T cell receptor beta chains from one sample, sequenced in a study of T-cell memory formation after mild COVID-19. TCRdb fed the 5' RACE reads into MiXCR, producing one record per CDR3 protein. The sample consists of 65,000 to 90,000 distinct CDR3 sequences, around 13% of them appearing once. Sequenced: PBMCs or a T cell subset sorted from them (not recorded which). All receptors derive from an adult woman who had mild COVID-19 (a few samples of this study predate the infection). Cell type and time point are not known. CDR3s include the opening cysteine and the closing phenylalanine or tryptophan. Fields, in order: J gene, V gene, CDR3 protein.

TRBJ1-2 TRBV4-1 CASSPWTGSVGYTF
TRBJ1-5 TRBV13 CASSPRGGGQPQQF
TRBJ2-3 TRBV4-1 CASSLLPGTSGGRTTDTQYF
TRBJ2-2 TRBV6-1 CASCLGSNTGELFF
TRBJ1-1 TRBV12-3/TRBV12-4 CASSPTRAQHEAFF
TRBJ2-3 TRBV12-3/TRBV12-4 CASSLGASVNTDTQYF
TRBJ2-5 TRBV4-1 CASSQAPGQETQYF
TRBJ2-1 TRBV6-2/TRBV6-3 CASSGLGAPSEQFF
TRBJ1-1 TRBV7-9 CASSLPTTEAFF
TRBJ1-5 TRBV7-9 CASSLALEGNQPQHF
TRBJ1-6 TRBV6-1 CASSLRTPGASPLHF
TRBJ1-5 TRBV9 CASSPGGDSQPQHF